The 20 T cell receptor beta chains below come from one sample, sequenced in a study of T-cell reconstitution after alpha-beta-depleted transplantation in children (dated by TCRdb to the mid-2010s). Library preparation was by PCR. Sequencer: Illumina HiSeq 2500. TCR libraries were prepared with molecular barcoding, using unique molecular identifiers to normalize TCRbeta repertoire quantification. TCRdb applied fastp at Q25 and MiXCR to the public reads, then kept only in-frame beta chains. Rows matching on CDR3 protein sequence are summarized as one entry with the most common DNA and genes. For this sample there are 900,000 or so distinct CDR3 sequences; around 15% appear just once. Clones ranked in the top ten supply approximately 5% of the sample. Per the publication, the treatment or condition label means: allogeneic hematopoietic cell transplantation with graft depleted of TCRalphabeta T cells and CD19 B cells.

Source: PBMCs, mostly from graft donor cells, taken 360 days after TCRalphabeta/CD19-depleted stem cell transplant. These receptors were taken from a male patient aged 10-17 years who had a stem cell transplant for acute lymphoblastic leukemia, so the T cells may come from the graft donor.

This clonotype turned up a few times. V gene TRBV6-5 combines with J gene TRBJ2-7; D is possibly TRBD2 (5 bases). Germline V lookup: CDR1 MNHEY, CDR2 SVGAGI. V was cut by 4 bases and J by 6 bases, with 13 bases left in between. This CDR3 comprises 13 residues. CDR3 in amino acids: CASSSTRGSEQYF. CDR3 coding DNA: TGTGCCAGCAGTTCTACCCGGGGTAGCGAGCAGTACTTC.

This chain links TRBV12-3 or TRBV12-4 with TRBJ1-4; D gene unclear. V lost 6 bases and J 7 bases, leaving 9 bases between the germline ends. This CDR3 region has 12 residues. The CDR3 is CASRTFGEKLFF. CDR3 bases: TGTGCCAGCAGGACCTTCGGTGAAAAACTGTTTTTT.

This clonotype was seen a few times. V gene TRBV5-1 combines with J gene TRBJ1-1; D gene uncertain. V lost 4 bases to trimming and J lost 1 base, with 11 bases between them. CDR3 length: 14 amino acids. Germline CDR1 SGHRS, CDR2 YFSETQ. CDR3 nucleotides: TGCGCCAGCAGCACCCGGACGAGGAACACTGAAGCTTTCTTT. Its protein is CASSTRTRNTEAFF.

The rearrangement links TRBV6-4 to TRBJ1-5; D is possibly TRBD1 (6 bases). Germline lookup yields CDR1 MRHNA and CDR2 SNTAGT. V shed 7 bases and J shed 8 bases, with 24 bases lying between them. The CDR3 consists of 16 residues. The CDR3 DNA is TGTGCCAGCACCCTGACGTTGTGGGGGGCGCGGGAGCCCCAGCATTTT. This sequence encodes CASTLTLWGAREPQHF.

The rearrangement links TRBV7-2 to TRBJ2-1, with TRBD1 as a possible D gene (7 bases). The V end was cut by 0 bases, the J end by 0 bases, with 12 bases between. There are 17 residues in the CDR3. Germline V gene sequence: CDR1 SGHTA, CDR2 FQGNSA. CDR3 residues: CASSLAPRGASYNEQFF. As DNA, the CDR3 is TGTGCCAGCAGCTTAGCGCCCAGGGGGGCCTCCTACAATGAGCAGTTCTTC.

The V gene is TRBV4-1, the J gene TRBJ2-1; 8 nucleotides line up with TRBD2. Per the germline V gene, CDR1 is MGHRA and CDR2 is YSYEKL. The CDR3 contains 18 residues. V shed 6 bases, J shed 5 bases, and the junction held 18 bases outside the gene matches. This CDR3 reads CASSALGLKRREDNEQFF. CDR3 nucleotides: TGCGCCAGCAGTGCCTTGGGTCTAAAGAGGCGGGAGGACAATGAGCAGTTCTTC.

This chain links TRBV4-1 with TRBJ2-4, with TRBD2 matching over 8 bases. J gave up 0 bases and V 4 bases, and 8 bases lay outside the gene matches. There are 17 residues in the CDR3. Germline values: CDR1 MGHRA, CDR2 YSYEKL. CDR3 DNA: TGCGCCAGCAGCCCCTTGACGGGGGGGAGAGCCAAAAACATTCAGTACTTC. Its protein is CASSPLTGGRAKNIQYF.

This clonotype showed up just a few times. The chain carries TRBV5-1 and TRBJ2-7; 9 positions match TRBD2. This CDR3 has 15 amino acids. J lost 2 bases, V lost 2 bases, and 5 bases had no gene match. Germline V gene lookup returns CDR1 SGHRS and CDR2 YFSETQ. The CDR3 DNA reads TGCGCCAGCAGCTTTATAGCGGGAGTCCCCTACGAGCAGTACTTC. This codes for CASSFIAGVPYEQYF.

This clonotype was counted between two and nine times. The chain combines TRBV11-3 with TRBJ2-1, with D possibly TRBD1 on 7 matching bases. Trimming removed 2 bases from V and 3 bases from J, with 11 bases in between. CDR1 and CDR2 from the germline V gene are SGHNT and YENEEA. The CDR3 has 15 amino acids. The CDR3 protein is CASSLNRGLYNEQFF. For the CDR3, the DNA is TGTGCCAGCAGCTTAAACAGGGGACTCTACAATGAGCAGTTCTTC.

This clonotype showed up just a few times. V and J are TRBV15 and TRBJ2-7, with a weak D call TRBD2 (5 bases). V lost 0 bases to trimming and J lost 2 bases, with 17 bases between them. Germline V gives CDR1 LNHNV, CDR2 YYDKDF (reference sequence). The CDR3 has 17 residues. The CDR3 nucleotides read TGTGCCACCAGCAGAGATCGTCTCCTAGCACGAACCTACGAGCAGTACTTC. Translated, it gives CATSRDRLLARTYEQYF.

This clonotype came up a few times. The chain has TRBV7-9 and TRBJ2-1; 10 bases fit TRBD2. The CDR3 length is 15 residues. The junction had 8 bases not matched to a gene; V was cut back by 9 bases and J by 3 bases. Germline CDR1 SEHNR, CDR2 FQNEAQ (reference sequence). In DNA form, the CDR3 reads TGTGCCAGTACCCTAACTAGCGGGGTCTACAATGAGCAGTTCTTC. Translation gives CASTLTSGVYNEQFF.

This chain connects TRBV7-3 to TRBJ1-2, with 9 bases matching TRBD1. This CDR3 region has 18 residues. The V segment lost 2 bases and the J segment 1 base; nucleotides outside the gene matches: 11. The germline gives CDR1 SGHTA, CDR2 FQGTGA. The CDR3, as DNA: TGTGCCAGCAGCTTAGTTTCCACCGGGACAGGGAATAACTATGGCTACACCTTC. Its protein is CASSLVSTGTGNNYGYTF.

Only a few counts were recorded for this clonotype. The genes are TRBV11-2 and TRBJ2-7; D is uncertain. The germline V and J ends were trimmed by 4 bases and 9 bases, with 16 bases remaining between them. Looked up from germline, CDR1 is SGHAT and CDR2 is FQNNGV. The CDR3 has 13 residues. The CDR3 nucleotides are TGTGCCAGCAGCTCCGGACCTCTCATGGCGCAGTACTTC. Translating gives CASSSGPLMAQYF.

This chain uses TRBV11-2 with TRBJ2-1; no clear D. Per the germline V gene, CDR1 is SGHAT and CDR2 is FQNNGV. The CDR3 runs to 14 residues. V lost 3 bases to trimming and J lost 0 bases, with 6 bases between them. This chain's CDR3 is CASSLMSSYNEQFF. DNA for the CDR3: TGTGCCAGCAGCTTGATGAGCTCCTACAATGAGCAGTTCTTC.

This clonotype was counted only a few times. The chain carries TRBV27 and TRBJ2-2, with D possibly being TRBD1 (6 bases). The length of the CDR3 is 18 residues. Germline-derived CDR1 and CDR2 are MNHEY and SMNVEV (reference sequence). V dropped 3 bases and J dropped 4 bases, with 21 bases sitting between them. CDR3 sequence reads: CASSLDSGTGALTGELFF. The DNA for the CDR3 is TGTGCCAGCAGTTTGGACAGTGGCACAGGTGCTCTCACCGGGGAGCTGTTTTTT.

This chain uses TRBV5-4 with TRBJ2-5, with 10 bases matching TRBD1. This CDR3 comprises 16 residues. Germline V lookup: CDR1 SGHNT, CDR2 YYREEE (reference sequence). The J segment lost 2 bases and the V segment lost 5 bases, leaving 9 bases of the junction unmatched. The CDR3 loop reads CASRQDRGRRQETQYF. CDR3 sequence (DNA): TGTGCCAGCAGACAAGACAGGGGGCGACGACAAGAGACCCAGTACTTC.

This clonotype was picked up a small number of times. The chain uses TRBV14 and TRBJ2-7; TRBD2 aligns across 8 bases. This CDR3 is 19 amino acids long. The V gene's germline CDR1 is SGHDN and CDR2 FVKESK. The junction had 14 bases not matched to a gene; V was cut back by 0 bases and J by 1 base. The CDR3 DNA is TGTGCCAGCAGCCAAGATTGGATGAAGCGGGAGAGCAAGTCCTACGAGCAGTACTTC. Amino acid sequence: CASSQDWMKRESKSYEQYF.

This clonotype was found a few times. The V and J genes are TRBV4-1 and TRBJ2-1; 10 positions agree with TRBD2. The V and J ends lost 2 bases and 11 bases, in that order; junction bases with no gene match: 9. CDR3 length: 15 residues. The germline V gene encodes CDR1 MGHRA and CDR2 YSYEKL. The CDR3 bases are TGCGCCAGCAGCCAACCTGAGGGACTAGCGAGCCAGCAGTTCTTC. Encoded protein: CASSQPEGLASQQFF.

The gene calls are TRBV7-2 and TRBJ1-2, with 8 nucleotides matching TRBD1. V was pared by 0 bases and J by 10 bases, with 10 bases of the junction left unmatched. Germline CDR1 reads SGHTA; CDR2 reads FQGNSA. This CDR3 region has 15 residues. The CDR3 DNA reads TGTGCCAGCAGCTTAGCTCCGTCAGGGGGCGATTTCTACACCTTC. Its protein is CASSLAPSGGDFYTF.

The J gene is TRBJ2-1, the V gene TRBV7-3; D unclear. In germline, CDR1 is SGHTA, CDR2 FQGTGA. V lost 5 bases and J 8 bases, leaving 16 bases between the germline ends. This CDR3 is 14 amino acids long. The CDR3 DNA sequence: TGTGCCAGCAGCCGAACTGGGGTTGGGGATGAGCAGTTCTTC. It encodes CASSRTGVGDEQFF.